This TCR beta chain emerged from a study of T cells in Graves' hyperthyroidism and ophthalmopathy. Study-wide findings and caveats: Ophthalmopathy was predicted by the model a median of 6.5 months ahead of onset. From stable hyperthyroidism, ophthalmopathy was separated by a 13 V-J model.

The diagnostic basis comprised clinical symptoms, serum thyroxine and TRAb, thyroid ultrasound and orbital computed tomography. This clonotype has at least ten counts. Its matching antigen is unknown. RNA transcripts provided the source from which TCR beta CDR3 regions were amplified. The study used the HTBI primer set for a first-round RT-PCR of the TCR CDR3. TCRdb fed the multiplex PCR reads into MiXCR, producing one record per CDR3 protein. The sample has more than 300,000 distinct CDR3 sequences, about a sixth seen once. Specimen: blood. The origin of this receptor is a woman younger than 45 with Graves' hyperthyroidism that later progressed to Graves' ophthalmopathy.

CDR3 in DNA: TGTGCCAGCAGCCCGGGGGGGTTGAATGAGCAGTTCTTC. It yields the protein CASSPGGLNEQFF. The V and J genes are TRBV7-2 and TRBJ2-1; TRBD2 matches 8 bases. CDR3 length: 13 amino acids. With 5 bases clipped from V and 7 bases from J, the junction kept 4 bases outside the gene matches. The germline gives CDR1 SGHTA, CDR2 FQGNSA.